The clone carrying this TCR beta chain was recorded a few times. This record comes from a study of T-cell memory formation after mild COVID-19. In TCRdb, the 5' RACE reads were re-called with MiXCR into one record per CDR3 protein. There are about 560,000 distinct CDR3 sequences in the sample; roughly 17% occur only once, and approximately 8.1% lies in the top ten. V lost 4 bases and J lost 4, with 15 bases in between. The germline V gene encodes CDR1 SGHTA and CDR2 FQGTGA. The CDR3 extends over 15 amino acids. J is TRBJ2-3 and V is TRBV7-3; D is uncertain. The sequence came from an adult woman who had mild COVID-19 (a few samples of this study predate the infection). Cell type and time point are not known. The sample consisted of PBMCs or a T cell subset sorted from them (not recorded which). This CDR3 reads CASSSSDRPADTQYF. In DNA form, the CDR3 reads TGTGCCAGCAGCTCCTCGGACCGACCGGCAGATACGCAGTATTTT. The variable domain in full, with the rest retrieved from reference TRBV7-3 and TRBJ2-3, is GAGVSQTPSNKVTEKGKYVELRCDPISGHTALYWYRQSLGQGPEFLIYFQGTGAADDSGLPNDRFFAVRPEGSVSTLKIQRTERGDSAVYLCASSSSDRPADTQYFGPGTRLTVL.